This T cell receptor (beta chain) was recovered during a study of T cells in Graves' hyperthyroidism and ophthalmopathy (dated by TCRdb to between 2018 and 2021). Concerning the study at large: Peripheral blood samples were taken at initial diagnosis, before any treatment was given. The paper describes TCR Vbeta CDR3 sequencing of 135 peripheral blood samples, made up of roughly 40 ophthalmopathy patients, around 78 hyperthyroidism patients and about 17 progressor patients. After blood sampling, hyperthyroidism patients were treated with methimazole at a starting dose of 30 mg daily, and ophthalmopathy patients were treated with high-dose intravenous methylprednisolone. The 75 to 100 discovery patients were randomly split 7:3 into training and test sets. Prospective prediction of ophthalmopathy was tested in an independent validation cohort consisting of some 19 hyperthyroidism patients and some 15 patients who later progressed to ophthalmopathy. In addition, the study compared T-cell repertoires in thyroid tissue and in blood from several Graves' hyperthyroidism patients. TCR V-J signatures able to tell the groups apart were searched for in a discovery cohort of some 100 patients, of whom fewer than 45 had Graves' ophthalmopathy and more than 55 had stable Graves' hyperthyroidism.

TCR beta CDR3 regions were amplified from RNA transcripts. The first round of RT-PCR for the TCR CDR3 was performed with the HTBI primer set and the Qiagen OneStep RT-PCR kit. A second multiplex PCR round built the libraries, followed by size selection and purification. Paired-end sequencing of the libraries was performed with 100 bp reads on an Illumina HiSeq2000. On the authors' methods: SOAPnuke was used to process the raw data, with reads discarded if the reads contained adapters or uncalled bases, had a mean Phred below 15, or lacked an exact constant-primer or identifier match. High-quality paired reads were merged with COPE v1.2.5, and unique nucleotide sequences were defined as clonotypes. Clonotypes were aligned to IMGT TRBV, TRBD and TRBJ reference segments using MiTCR v1.1. The analysis was restricted to V-J combinations with a frequency above 0.0001, which together covered just over 98% of the repertoires. The TCS score was defined as F50 (clonal expansion) divided by E x V (chaos), with BLOSUM62-based TCRdist calculated between CDR3 peptides within each V-J. Welch's t-statistics and random forest reduced around 520 V-J features to 10 to 15, which were used in a naive Bayes classifier (R e1071). Starting from the raw public reads, TCRdb applied fastp trimming at Q25, assembled clones with MiXCR and retained in-frame beta chains. When rows share a CDR3 protein, they turn into one entry using the most common DNA and genes. TCRdb, rather than the study authors, made the V and J calls. The sample table shows approximately 370,000 distinct CDR3 sequences, and roughly 17% are seen once. More than 30% of the sample rests with the top ten.

From the germline V gene (reference sequence), CDR1 is DFQATT and CDR2 is SNEGSKA. From the cysteine up to the phenylalanine, the CDR3 has a length of 14 residues. The retained sequence is limited to the CDR3, 42 bases, with the frame set at the first base. Deletion took 2 bases off V and 1 base off J, with a span of 11 bases between the germline ends. This clonotype showed up many times. The antigen this receptor binds is unknown. No base-level quality is on record; no much larger clone is a single base apart. Overall study results and their limits: During validation, the model predicted progression to ophthalmopathy a median of around six months ahead of onset, with 60% to 71% sensitivity and roughly 75% specificity. A 13 V-J signature model separated ophthalmopathy from stable hyperthyroidism, with 87.88% sensitivity and 81.08% specificity in cross-validation and 80%/75% in testing. Sample size was not statistically predetermined, and blinding of investigators to group allocation was not performed. Most expanded thyroid clonotypes (frequency above 0.001) were also found in blood, which suggests that blood repertoires may mirror thyroid immune responses.

The hyperthyroidism patients were between 18 and 65 years old and newly diagnosed, with a disease duration of less than 2 months. Any patient with an uncontrolled infection, another autoimmune disease, pregnancy or lactation was excluded. Diagnoses were based on clinical symptoms, serum thyroxine and TRAb, thyroid ultrasound and orbital computed tomography. For progressor patients, blood was drawn at the first diagnosis of hyperthyroidism, before any ophthalmopathy symptoms had appeared. Ficoll-Paque density gradient centrifugation was used to isolate PBMCs from under 11 ml of fresh peripheral blood. Progressor patients were first diagnosed with Graves' hyperthyroidism and then developed ophthalmopathy during follow-up. Trizol reagent was used to extract total RNA, and RNA quality was then checked on an Agilent 2100 Bioanalyzer.

The receptor was derived from a woman aged 30 to 39 with Graves' hyperthyroidism that later progressed to Graves' ophthalmopathy. Here the chain combines TRBV20-1 and TRBJ1-1, with a weak D call of TRBD1 (5 bases match). Sequenced: blood. DNA sequence: TGCAGTGCTAGATTCGGCGGGGGGAACACTGAAGCTTTCTTT. The resulting protein is CSARFGGGNTEAFF.